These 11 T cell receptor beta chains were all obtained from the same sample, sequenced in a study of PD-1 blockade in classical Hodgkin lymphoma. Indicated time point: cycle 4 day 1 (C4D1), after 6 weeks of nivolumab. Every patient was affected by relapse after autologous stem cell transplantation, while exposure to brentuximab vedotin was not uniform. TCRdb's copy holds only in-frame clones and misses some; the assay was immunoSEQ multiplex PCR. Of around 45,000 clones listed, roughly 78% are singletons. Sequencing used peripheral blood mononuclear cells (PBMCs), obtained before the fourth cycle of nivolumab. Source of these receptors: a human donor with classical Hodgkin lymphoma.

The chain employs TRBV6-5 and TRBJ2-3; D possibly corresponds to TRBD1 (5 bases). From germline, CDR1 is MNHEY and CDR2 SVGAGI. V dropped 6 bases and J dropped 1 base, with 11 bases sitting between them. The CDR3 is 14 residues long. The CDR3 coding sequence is TGTGCCAGCAGGCGACAGCTCCGCACAGATACGCAGTATTTT. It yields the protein CASRRQLRTDTQYF.

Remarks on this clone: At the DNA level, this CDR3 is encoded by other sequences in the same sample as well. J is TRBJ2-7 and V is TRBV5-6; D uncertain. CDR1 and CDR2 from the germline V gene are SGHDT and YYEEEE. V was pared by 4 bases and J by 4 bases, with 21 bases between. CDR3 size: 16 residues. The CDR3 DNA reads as TGTGCCAGCAGCCTGGTCGCGTCCTCGACCCTGTACGAGCAGTACTTC. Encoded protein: CASSLVASSTLYEQYF.

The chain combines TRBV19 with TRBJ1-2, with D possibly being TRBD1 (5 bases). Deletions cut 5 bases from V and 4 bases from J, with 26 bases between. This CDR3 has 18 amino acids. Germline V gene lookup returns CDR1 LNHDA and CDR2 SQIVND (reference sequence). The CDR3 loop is CASSSPGTFGTEVYGYTF. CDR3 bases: TGTGCCAGTAGTTCCCCCGGGACCTTTGGAACGGAAGTCTATGGCTACACCTTC.

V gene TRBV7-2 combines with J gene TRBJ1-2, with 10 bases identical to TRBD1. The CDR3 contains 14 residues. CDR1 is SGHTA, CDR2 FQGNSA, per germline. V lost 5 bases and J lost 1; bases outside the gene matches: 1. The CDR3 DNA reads TGTGCCAGCAGCCGGGACAGGGGTAACTATGGCTACACCTTC. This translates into CASSRDRGNYGYTF.

The chain's CDR3 is CASSYGARGGYTF. The DNA for the CDR3 is TGTGCCAGCTCCTACGGCGCGAGAGGTGGCTACACCTTC. The V call is TRBV28, the J call TRBJ1-2, with no clear D. Germline CDR1 MDHEN, CDR2 SYDVKM. With 8 bases removed from V and 7 bases from J, the gap between germline ends came to 17 bases. This CDR3 comprises 13 residues.

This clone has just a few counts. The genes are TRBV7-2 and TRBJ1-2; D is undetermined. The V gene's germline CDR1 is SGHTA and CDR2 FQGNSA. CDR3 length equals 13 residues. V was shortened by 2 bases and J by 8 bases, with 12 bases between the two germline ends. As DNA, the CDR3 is TGTGCCAGCAGCTTAAATTCCGCGCGGGGCTACACCTTC. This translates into CASSLNSARGYTF.

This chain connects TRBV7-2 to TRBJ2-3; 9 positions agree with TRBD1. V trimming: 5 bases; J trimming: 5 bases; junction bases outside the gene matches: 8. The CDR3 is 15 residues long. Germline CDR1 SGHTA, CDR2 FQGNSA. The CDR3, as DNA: TGTGCCAGCAGCGATCGACAGGGGGGGGGAGATACGCAGTATTTT. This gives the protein CASSDRQGGGDTQYF.

CDR3 region: CASSEFHDQPQHF. The CDR3 coding sequence is TGTGCCAGCAGTGAATTCCATGATCAGCCCCAGCATTTT. This rearrangement joins TRBV6-1 to TRBJ1-5; D not certain. Germline CDR1 MNHNS, CDR2 SASEGT. V was clipped by 2 bases and J by 5 bases, with 7 bases between them. The CDR3 consists of 13 residues.

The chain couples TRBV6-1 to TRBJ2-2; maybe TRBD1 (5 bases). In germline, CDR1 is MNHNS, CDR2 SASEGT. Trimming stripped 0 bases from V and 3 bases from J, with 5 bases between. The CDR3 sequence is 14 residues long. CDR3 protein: CASSEAGHTGELFF. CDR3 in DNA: TGTGCCAGCAGTGAAGCGGGGCACACCGGGGAGCTGTTTTTT.

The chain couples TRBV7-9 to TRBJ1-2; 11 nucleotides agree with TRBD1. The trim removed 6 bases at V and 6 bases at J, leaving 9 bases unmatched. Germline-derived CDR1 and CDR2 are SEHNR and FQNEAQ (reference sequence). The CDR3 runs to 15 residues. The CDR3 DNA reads TGTGCCAGCAGTCGACGTGCGGGACAGGGGGATGGCTACACCTTC. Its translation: CASSRRAGQGDGYTF.

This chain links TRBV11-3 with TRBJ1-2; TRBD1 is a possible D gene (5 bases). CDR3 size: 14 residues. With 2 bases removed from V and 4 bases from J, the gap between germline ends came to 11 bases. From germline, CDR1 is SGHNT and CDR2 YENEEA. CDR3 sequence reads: CASSLTGQSYGYTF. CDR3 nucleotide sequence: TGTGCCAGCAGCTTAACAGGACAATCCTATGGCTACACCTTC.